This TCR beta chain originates from a study of blood T cell repertoires in COVID-19. Turning to the study itself: Spain, Italy and the United States supplied samples that represented acute and convalescent COVID-19. Sources were T cells, B-cell-depleted T cells, or PBMCs; the material itself was cDNA or gDNA.

This clone was counted a single time. Per the authors' pipeline: Estimation of nucleated cell counts was performed using reference gene primer amplification. TCRdb keeps only in-frame clones here, not all; method: immunoSEQ multiplex PCR. V and J calls and clone size follow that table, whereas D and trimming were derived from the DNA. This sample yields around 150,000 clones, of which over 80% are seen a single time; 3.9% belongs to the top ten. Trimming at V came to 4 bases and at J to 5 bases, leaving 7 bases not matched to a gene. Germline-derived CDR1 and CDR2 are SGDLS and YYNGEE. The CDR3 spans 15 residues.

The chain uses TRBV9 and TRBJ1-4, with TRBD1 identical over 8 bases. The receptor was derived from a woman aged 55-75 years who had recovered from COVID-19. The sequencing sample was made of peripheral blood. The CDR3 loop reads CASSIGQGTNEKLFF. The DNA for the CDR3 is TGTGCCAGCAGCATAGGACAGGGCACAAATGAAAAACTGTTTTTT.